Listed here is a single T cell receptor beta chain. This sequence may be a read error, since a much larger clone differs from it by one base. This specimen belongs to a study of blood T cell repertoires in COVID-19. Study information: Collection of acute and convalescent COVID-19 samples took place in the United States, Italy and Spain.

Original methodology: Scientists estimated how many nucleated cells there were by amplifying reference gene primers. Measured with immunoSEQ multiplex PCR; TCRdb has only the in-frame clones, and not every one. That table is the source of V, J and clone size, and D and trimming were worked out from the DNA. The sample lists 250,000 to 350,000 clones, around 84% seen once, with more than 1.1% in the top ten. The Seattle site enrolled patients during active infection and followed them longitudinally. The CDR3 totals 16 residues. Germline V CDR1 and CDR2: SGHTA, FQGTGA. The V segment lost 2 bases and the J segment 0 bases; nucleotides outside the gene matches: 3.

This chain connects TRBV7-3 to TRBJ2-3; TRBD2 aligns across 9 bases. The sample taken for sequencing was peripheral blood. This clonotype was sampled from a human donor with COVID-19, enrolled during active disease. The donor label of this sample is uncertain. CDR3 DNA: TGTGCCAGCAGCTTAGGGGCGGGAGGGAGCACAGATACGCAGTATTTT. Protein sequence: CASSLGAGGSTDTQYF.